The rows below give T cell receptor beta chains drawn from one sample of a study of OX40 agonist ivuxolimab in advanced cancers. Here immunoSEQ multiplex PCR was the method, and the copy in TCRdb shows in-frame clones only, minus some. This sample has 45,000 or so clones; 88% occur once, and the top ten carry around 1.1%. The starting material was CD4+ or CD8+ T cells sorted from blood, obtained in a trial of the OX40 agonist ivuxolimab. These receptors all stem from an adult with an advanced solid tumor such as melanoma, head and neck, liver or kidney cancer. Each CDR3 is given with its conserved first and last residue. The D gene is left open where the match is weak. Expanded clones get a size class; other rows say once, few or many, or leave the size out.

d_call	j_call	v_call	clone_size	cdr3_nt	cdr3_aa
TRBD1	TRBJ2-2	TRBV9	-	TGTGCCAGCAGCTACCAGGACAGGGTTGGCACCGGGGAGCTGTTTTTT	CASSYQDRVGTGELFF
-	TRBJ2-1	TRBV4-2	once	TGTGCCAGCAGCCCAGTTACGGGAGCGAGAAACAATGAGCAGTTCTTC	CASSPVTGARNNEQFF
-	TRBJ2-3	TRBV7-2	-	TGTGCCAGCAGCCCCGGACAGGAGGGAGATACGCAGTATTTT	CASSPGQEGDTQYF
TRBD2	TRBJ2-7	TRBV14	-	TGTGCCAGCAGCCAGATGGGACTAGCGGGTCTCGAGGAGCAGTACTTC	CASSQMGLAGLEEQYF
-	TRBJ2-7	TRBV21-1	-	TGTGCCAGCAGCACTTACGAGCAGTACTTC	CASSTYEQYF
-	TRBJ2-7	TRBV13	once	TGTGCCAGCAGCTTATCCATCGAGCAGTACTTC	CASSLSIEQYF
-	TRBJ2-2	TRBV7-8	-	TGTGCCAGCAGCAGAACAGCGAACACCGGGGAGCTGTTTTTT	CASSRTANTGELFF
-	TRBJ1-1	TRBV28	-	TGTGCCAGCAGGAAAACGATGTCTGAAGCTTTCTTT	CASRKTMSEAFF
TRBD1	TRBJ1-6	TRBV5-1	-	TGCGCCAGCAGCTCCGGGACAGGGGCAAATTCACCCCTCCACTTT	CASSSGTGANSPLHF
-	TRBJ2-3	TRBV7-3	once	TGTGCCAGCAGCTTAGGTGGGGGCAGGACTAGCACAGATACGCAGTATTTT	CASSLGGGRTSTDTQYF
-	TRBJ2-7	TRBV7-9	-	TGTGCCAGCAGCAGGACAGCTTACGAGCAGTACTTC	CASSRTAYEQYF
-	TRBJ2-7	TRBV30	-	TGTGCCTGGAGTCCAACCCCCTACTACGAGCAGTACTTC	CAWSPTPYYEQYF
-	TRBJ2-2	TRBV6-1	-	TGTGCCAGCAGTTCTCAAAGCGGGGAGCTGTTTTTT	CASSSQSGELFF
-	TRBJ2-1	TRBV28	-	TGTGCCAGCAGTTCCCCGGGCCCCCGCCATGAGCAGTTCTTC	CASSSPGPRHEQFF
TRBD1	TRBJ2-5	TRBV28	-	TGTGCCAGCAGCCCTCGACGACAGGGGTCGGCAGAGACCCAGTACTTC	CASSPRRQGSAETQYF
TRBD1	TRBJ2-4	TRBV2	-	TGTGCCACCTACAGGGGAAACATTCAGTACTTC	CATYRGNIQYF
-	TRBJ1-1	TRBV6-5	-	TGTGCCAGCAGTTACTCTGCCGGGTCCAACACTGAAGCTTTCTTT	CASSYSAGSNTEAFF
-	TRBJ1-1	TRBV19	-	TGTGCCAGTAGTATCGGGGGGGGCACTGAAGCTTTCTTT	CASSIGGGTEAFF
TRBD2	TRBJ2-3	TRBV6-5	-	TGTGCCACCCGGACTAGCGGGAGAGATACGCAGTATTTT	CATRTSGRDTQYF
-	TRBJ2-5	TRBV7-7	-	TGTGCTAGCAGCCCCTTCGCTAGCACGGGGAGAGAGACCCAGTACTTC	CASSPFASTGRETQYF
TRBD2	TRBJ2-7	TRBV5-1	-	TGCGCCAGCAGCCGATCCGGGACTAGCGGGAGCTACGAGCAGTACTTC	CASSRSGTSGSYEQYF
-	TRBJ1-1	TRBV19	once	TGTGCCAGTAGTGACAGGTTCAACACTGAAGCTTTCTTT	CASSDRFNTEAFF
TRBD2	TRBJ2-5	TRBV9	-	TGTGCCAGCAGCTTCGCTAGCGGGAGTACGACCCAGTACTTC	CASSFASGSTTQYF
TRBD1	TRBJ2-7	TRBV6-6	once	TGTGCCAGCAGTAGCAGCTGGACAGGGATATCCTACGAGCAGTACTTC	CASSSSWTGISYEQYF
-	TRBJ2-5	TRBV7-2	-	TGTGCCAGCAGCTCAGCGGTCCTCCAAGAGACCCAGTACTTC	CASSSAVLQETQYF
TRBD2	TRBJ2-7	TRBV11-2	-	TGTGCCAGCAGCTTAGCGGTAGCGGGAGTGGGCGAGCAGTACTTC	CASSLAVAGVGEQYF
TRBD2	TRBJ2-5	TRBV11-1	-	TGTGCCAGCAGCCGGACTAGCGGGAGTGAGACCCAGTACTTC	CASSRTSGSETQYF
TRBD2	TRBJ2-1	TRBV30	once	TGTGCCTGGAGTACGGGGACTAGCTTTTTCTTC	CAWSTGTSFFF
-	TRBJ2-7	TRBV7-2	-	TGTGCCAGCAGCTCGGATGGCGAGCAGTACTTC	CASSSDGEQYF
TRBD2	TRBJ2-7	TRBV6-5	-	TGTGCCAGCAGGGGACTAGCGGGTTACGAGCAGTACTTC	CASRGLAGYEQYF
TRBD1	TRBJ2-3	TRBV7-9	-	TGTGCCAGCAGATCGGACAGGGGGCAATCAGATACGCAGTATTTT	CASRSDRGQSDTQYF
TRBD2	TRBJ2-3	TRBV7-9	once	TGTGCCAGCAAATCCCTAGCGGGGGACACAGATACGCAGTATTTT	CASKSLAGDTDTQYF
TRBD1	TRBJ2-1	TRBV5-1	few	TGCGCCAGCAGCTTAGGGGGCGTCCAAGCTGAGCAGTTCTTC	CASSLGGVQAEQFF
TRBD2	TRBJ2-7	TRBV7-9	once	TGTGCCAGCAGCTGGACTAGCGGTACCTACGAGCAGTACTTC	CASSWTSGTYEQYF
-	TRBJ2-7	TRBV2	-	TGTGCCAGCAGTGAGGAGCGGGTGTCCTACGAGCAGTACTTC	CASSEERVSYEQYF
-	TRBJ2-2	TRBV10-3	-	TGTGCCATCAGTGAGTCTGGGGGCTTTTTGTTTTTT	CAISESGGFLFF
-	TRBJ2-2	TRBV5-1	-	TGCGCCAGCAGCTTCGGGCTAACCGGGGAGCTGTTTTTT	CASSFGLTGELFF
-	TRBJ1-2	TRBV29-1	-	TGCAGCGTTCGGAGGGGGGTATTCCACACCTTC	CSVRRGVFHTF
TRBD2	TRBJ2-7	TRBV5-6	-	TGTGCCAGCAGCTTAGGACTAGCGGCTAGGGAGCAGTACTTC	CASSLGLAAREQYF
TRBD2	TRBJ2-3	TRBV15	-	TGTGCCACCAGCAGAGTAGCGGGAGGGCCGACAGATACGCAGTATTTT	CATSRVAGGPTDTQYF
TRBD2	TRBJ2-7	TRBV29-1	-	TGCAGCGCCGGAGGCGGGAGGAGACCCTACGAGCAGTACTTC	CSAGGGRRPYEQYF
TRBD1	TRBJ2-1	TRBV7-2	-	TGTGCCAGCAGCTTGGGACAGGGGCACTACAATGAGCAGTTCTTC	CASSLGQGHYNEQFF